The 18 T cell receptor beta chains below come from one sample, sequenced in a study of T cells in Graves' hyperthyroidism and ophthalmopathy. Using RNA transcripts as the source, TCR beta CDR3 regions were amplified. First-round RT-PCR targeting the TCR CDR3 was performed with the HTBI primer set. TCRdb passed the multiplex PCR reads through MiXCR, listing each CDR3 protein once. The data hold 700,000 or so distinct CDR3 sequences, with approximately 14% observed a single time. Material: blood. All receptors derive from a woman aged 45-60 years with Graves' ophthalmopathy.

This clonotype has a count of ten or more. The DNA for the CDR3 is TGTGCCAGTAATGGAGCCGGGACTGGATACAATGAGCAGTTCTTC. This gives the protein CASNGAGTGYNEQFF. The rearrangement links TRBV28 to TRBJ2-1; perhaps TRBD2 as D (6 bases). The ends were cut back, 9 bases at V and 4 bases at J, with 19 bases in the middle. CDR1 is MDHEN and CDR2 is SYDVKM in the germline V gene. The CDR3 runs 15 residues.

This clonotype was picked up many times. The chain couples TRBV12-3 or TRBV12-4 to TRBJ1-6; D gene ambiguous. The CDR3 is 14 residues long. V lost 1 base, J lost 6 bases, and 7 bases lay in between. CDR3 sequence: CASSLGAVNSPLHF. CDR3 bases: TGTGCCAGCAGTTTAGGGGCGGTTAATTCACCCCTCCACTTT.

V gene TRBV11-1 combines with J gene TRBJ2-5; 9 bases fit TRBD2. The J call is doubtful: the DNA matches TRBJ2-1 better. The germline gives CDR1 SGHAT, CDR2 FQDESV (reference sequence). The CDR3 extends over 14 amino acids. CDR3 sequence: CASSLLAGAGDQFF. DNA for the CDR3: TGTGCCAGCAGCTTGTTAGCGGGAGCGGGAGACCAGTTCTTC.

This clonotype was counted between two and nine times. A much more abundant neighbour one base away suggests this may be a read error. Since no conserved phenylalanine or tryptophan closes the CDR3, a read error is the likely cause. This chain uses TRBV20-1 with TRBJ2-7; no clear D. V was trimmed by 3 bases and J by 5 bases, leaving 11 bases between them. The CDR3 spans 12 residues. The germline V gene has CDR1 DFQATT and CDR2 SNEGSKA (reference sequence). The chain's CDR3 is CSARRPAHEQYL. The CDR3, as DNA: TGCAGTGCTAGGAGGCCAGCCCACGAGCAGTACCTC.

This chain uses TRBV5-5 with TRBJ2-2, with 14 nucleotides matching TRBD2. V shed 4 bases, J shed 6 bases, and the junction held 8 bases outside the gene matches. Germline values: CDR1 SGHKS, CDR2 YYEKEE (reference sequence). The CDR3 has 17 residues. The CDR3 DNA sequence: TGTGCCAGCAGCCTGACTAGCGGGAGGGCTGTGTCCGGGGAGCTGTTTTTT. Translation gives CASSLTSGRAVSGELFF.

In its sample, this clonotype was seen a few times. The V call is TRBV30, the J call TRBJ2-2; D remains unclear. The germline gives CDR1 GTSNPN, CDR2 SVGIG (reference sequence). V was shortened by 0 bases and J by 9 bases, with 11 bases between the two germline ends. The CDR3 has 13 amino acids. CDR3 residues: CAWSVRVFWELFF. The CDR3 DNA follows: TGTGCCTGGAGTGTACGAGTTTTCTGGGAGCTGTTTTTT.

The chain recombines TRBV4-2 with TRBJ2-7; D ambiguous. CDR1 and CDR2 (germline): LGHNA, YNFKEQ. The CDR3 is 15 residues long. V dropped 1 base and J dropped 2 bases, with 12 bases sitting between them. This chain's CDR3 is CASSQVSEQTYEQYF. The CDR3 DNA sequence: TGTGCCAGCAGCCAAGTTAGTGAGCAGACCTACGAGCAGTACTTC.

Many counts were recorded for this clonotype. The rearrangement links TRBV28 to TRBJ1-1; 8 nucleotides line up with TRBD1. Germline V lookup: CDR1 MDHEN, CDR2 SYDVKM. With 5 bases clipped from V and 1 base from J, the junction kept 9 bases outside the gene matches. The CDR3 totals 16 residues. The chain's CDR3 is CASSTGQGGWNTEAFF. DNA of the CDR3: TGTGCCAGCAGTACCGGACAGGGAGGGTGGAACACTGAAGCTTTCTTT.

This clonotype turned up a few times. V usage is TRBV20-1 and J usage is TRBJ2-2; TRBD2 agrees at 9 bases. J lost 6 bases, V lost 1 base, and 6 bases had no gene match. Germline V gene data show CDR1 as DFQATT and CDR2 as SNEGSKA (reference sequence). CDR3 size: 15 residues. CDR3 sequence reads: CSARASGAPPGELFF. The CDR3, as DNA: TGCAGTGCTAGAGCTAGCGGGGCCCCCCCCGGGGAGCTGTTTTTT.

The table lists this clonotype with a few counts. The rearrangement links TRBV7-2 to TRBJ1-4; TRBD1 agrees at 8 bases. The CDR3 consists of 15 residues. The J segment lost 8 bases and the V segment lost 4 bases, leaving 9 bases of the junction unmatched. The germline V gene has CDR1 SGHTA and CDR2 FQGNSA. This chain's CDR3 is CASSSRPQGGEKLFF. In nucleotides, the CDR3 is TGTGCCAGCAGCTCGCGCCCACAGGGGGGGGAAAAACTGTTTTTT.

The J gene is TRBJ1-5, the V gene TRBV12-3 or TRBV12-4, with a weak D call TRBD1 (5 bases). This CDR3 has 14 amino acids. The V gene lost 0 bases and the J gene lost 7 bases, with 10 bases spanning the gap. CDR3 nucleotides: TGTGCCAGCAGTTTAGCCGGGGGGGTGCAGCCCCAGCATTTT. This codes for CASSLAGGVQPQHF.

This clonotype was seen at least ten times. CDR3 amino acids: CASSPSQADTQYF. In DNA form, the CDR3 reads TGTGCCAGCAGCCCTTCTCAGGCAGATACGCAGTATTTT. The rearrangement uses TRBV7-9 and TRBJ2-3, with unresolved D. From germline, CDR1 is SEHNR and CDR2 FQNEAQ (reference sequence). The CDR3 has 13 amino acids. With 5 bases removed from V and 4 bases from J, the gap between germline ends came to 10 bases.

This clonotype was seen ten or more times. The V call is TRBV28, the J call TRBJ1-5, with 7 bases that match TRBD1. This CDR3 contains 16 residues. V gave up 3 bases and J gave up 2 bases; unmatched junction bases: 7. The germline gives CDR1 MDHEN, CDR2 SYDVKM. CDR3 sequence reads: CASSFRQGVGNQPQHF. DNA of the CDR3: TGTGCCAGCAGTTTTCGGCAGGGGGTTGGCAATCAGCCCCAGCATTTT.

There are many counts of this clonotype. V gene TRBV7-3 combines with J gene TRBJ2-3; 10 positions agree with TRBD2. The germline gives CDR1 SGHTA, CDR2 FQGTGA. Trimming at V came to 2 bases and at J to 6 bases, leaving 8 bases not matched to a gene. The CDR3 extends over 16 amino acids. In DNA form, the CDR3 reads TGTGCCAGCAGCTTAGATTCTAGCGGGAGCGGGGATACGCAGTATTTT. This gives the protein CASSLDSSGSGDTQYF. The full variable domain, in which reference TRBV7-3 and TRBJ2-3 provide the parts outside the CDR3, is GAGVSQTPSNKVTEKGKYVELRCDPISGHTALYWYRQSLGQGPEFLIYFQGTGAADDSGLPNDRFFAVRPEGSVSTLKIQRTERGDSAVYLCASSLDSSGSGDTQYFGPGTRLTVL.

This clonotype was counted many times. This chain uses TRBV2 with TRBJ1-2; D not certain. Germline CDR1 and CDR2: SNHLY and FYNNEI. Trimming took 6 bases from V and 3 from J, leaving 11 bases between them. The CDR3 has 13 amino acids. Here the CDR3 DNA reads TGTGCCAGCAGATATCGTAGGGACTATGGCTACACCTTC. This codes for CASRYRRDYGYTF.

The chain combines TRBV5-4 with TRBJ2-7; weak D call: TRBD2 (8 bases). Germline assignment: CDR1 SGHNT and CDR2 YYREEE (reference sequence). This CDR3 region has 16 residues. Deletions cut 4 bases from V and 5 bases from J, with 22 bases between. The chain's CDR3 is CASSPGGAQGSDEQYF. In DNA form, the CDR3 reads TGTGCCAGCAGCCCGGGGGGGGCACAGGGGTCTGACGAGCAGTACTTC. The full variable domain, with the rest looked up from reference TRBV5-4 and TRBJ2-7, is ETGVTQSPTHLIKTRGQQVTLRCSSQSGHNTVSWYQQALGQGPQFIFQYYREEENGRGNFPPRFSGLQFPNYSSELNVNALELDDSALYLCASSPGGAQGSDEQYFGPGTRLTVT.

This clonotype was seen a few times. The V and J genes are TRBV7-9 and TRBJ2-5, with 11 bases fitting TRBD2. Germline CDR1 SEHNR, CDR2 FQNEAQ (reference sequence). Trimming at V came to 8 bases and at J to 5 bases, leaving 7 bases not matched to a gene. CDR3 size: 14 residues. CDR3 loop: CASLAGGPYETQYF. The CDR3 DNA is TGTGCCAGCTTAGCGGGAGGGCCGTATGAGACCCAGTACTTC.

This clonotype was observed at least ten times. The V and J genes are TRBV28 and TRBJ2-2, with 8 bases aligning to TRBD1. With 5 bases clipped from V and 5 bases from J, the junction kept 13 bases outside the gene matches. This CDR3 is built from 17 residues. The germline gives CDR1 MDHEN, CDR2 SYDVKM. The chain's CDR3 is CASSLRQGRKGTGELFF. CDR3 nucleotide sequence: TGTGCCAGCAGTCTCAGACAGGGGCGAAAAGGTACCGGGGAGCTGTTTTTT.